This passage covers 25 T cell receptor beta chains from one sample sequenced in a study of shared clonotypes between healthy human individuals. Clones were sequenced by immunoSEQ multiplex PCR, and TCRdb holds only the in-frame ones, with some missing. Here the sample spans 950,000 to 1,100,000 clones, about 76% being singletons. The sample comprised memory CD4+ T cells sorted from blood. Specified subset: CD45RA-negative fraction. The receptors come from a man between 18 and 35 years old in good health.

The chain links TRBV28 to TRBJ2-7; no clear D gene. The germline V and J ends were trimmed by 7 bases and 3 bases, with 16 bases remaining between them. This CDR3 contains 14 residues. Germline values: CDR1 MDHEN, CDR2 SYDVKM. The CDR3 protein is CASTQRRVGYEQYF. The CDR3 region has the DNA TGTGCCAGCACCCAACGGAGAGTTGGCTACGAGCAGTACTTC.

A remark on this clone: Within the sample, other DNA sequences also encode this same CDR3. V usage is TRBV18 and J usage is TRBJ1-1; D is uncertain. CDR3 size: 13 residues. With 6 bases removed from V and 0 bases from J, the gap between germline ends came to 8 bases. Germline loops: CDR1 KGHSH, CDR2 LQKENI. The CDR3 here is CASSQSVNTEAFF. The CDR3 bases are TGTGCCAGCTCGCAGTCAGTGAACACTGAAGCTTTCTTT. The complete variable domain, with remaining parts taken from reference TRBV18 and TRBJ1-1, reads NAGVMQNPRHLVRRRGQEARLRCSPMKGHSHVYWYRQLPEEGLKFMVYLQKENIIDESGMPKERFSAEFPKEGPSILRIQQVVRGDSAAYFCASSQSVNTEAFFGQGTRLTVV.

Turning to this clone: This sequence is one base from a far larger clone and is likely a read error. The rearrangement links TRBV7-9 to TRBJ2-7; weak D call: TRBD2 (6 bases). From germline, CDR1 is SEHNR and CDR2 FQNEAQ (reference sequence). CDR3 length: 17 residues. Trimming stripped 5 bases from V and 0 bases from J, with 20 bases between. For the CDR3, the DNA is TGTGCCAGCAGCGGATCGACAACTAGCAATAGCTCCTACGAGCAGTACTTC. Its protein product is CASSGSTTSNSSYEQYF.

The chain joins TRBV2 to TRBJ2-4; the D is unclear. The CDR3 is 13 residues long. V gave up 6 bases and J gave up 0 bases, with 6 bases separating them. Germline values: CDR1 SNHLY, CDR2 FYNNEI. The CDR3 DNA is TGTGCCAGCAGCGTTGTAGCCAAAAACATTCAGTACTTC. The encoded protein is CASSVVAKNIQYF.

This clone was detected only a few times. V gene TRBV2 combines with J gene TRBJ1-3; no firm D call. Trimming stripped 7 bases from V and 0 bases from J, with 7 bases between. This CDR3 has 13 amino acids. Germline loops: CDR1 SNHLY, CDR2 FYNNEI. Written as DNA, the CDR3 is TGTGCCAGCATCGGGCACTCTGGAAACACCATATATTTT. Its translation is CASIGHSGNTIYF. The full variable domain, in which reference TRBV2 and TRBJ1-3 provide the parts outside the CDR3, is EPEVTQTPSHQVTQMGQEVILRCVPISNHLYFYWYRQILGQKVEFLVSFYNNEISEKSEIFDDQFSVERPDGSNFTLKIRSTKLEDSAMYFCASIGHSGNTIYFGEGSWLTVV.

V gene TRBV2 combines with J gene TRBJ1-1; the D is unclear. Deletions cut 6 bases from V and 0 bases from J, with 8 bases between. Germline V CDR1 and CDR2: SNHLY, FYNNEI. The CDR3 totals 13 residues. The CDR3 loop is CASREGVNTEAFF. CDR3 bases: TGTGCCAGCAGGGAGGGAGTGAACACTGAAGCTTTCTTT.

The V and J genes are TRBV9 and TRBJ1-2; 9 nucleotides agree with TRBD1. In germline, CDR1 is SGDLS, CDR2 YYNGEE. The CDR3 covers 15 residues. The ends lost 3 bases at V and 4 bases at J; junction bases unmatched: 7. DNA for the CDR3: TGTGCCAGCAGCGGGGACAGGGTTGTGCTCTATGGCTACACCTTC. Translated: CASSGDRVVLYGYTF.

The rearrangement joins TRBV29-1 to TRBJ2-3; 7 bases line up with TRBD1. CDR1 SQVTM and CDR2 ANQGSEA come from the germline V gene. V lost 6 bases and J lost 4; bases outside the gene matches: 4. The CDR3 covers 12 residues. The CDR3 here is CSVDTGADTQYF. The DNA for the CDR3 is TGCAGCGTCGATACAGGGGCAGATACGCAGTATTTT.

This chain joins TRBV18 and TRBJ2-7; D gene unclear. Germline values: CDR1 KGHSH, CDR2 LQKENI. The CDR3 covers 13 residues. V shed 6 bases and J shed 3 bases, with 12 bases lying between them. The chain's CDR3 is CASSPLAVYEQYF. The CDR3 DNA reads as TGTGCCAGCTCCCCTCTTGCAGTCTACGAGCAGTACTTC.

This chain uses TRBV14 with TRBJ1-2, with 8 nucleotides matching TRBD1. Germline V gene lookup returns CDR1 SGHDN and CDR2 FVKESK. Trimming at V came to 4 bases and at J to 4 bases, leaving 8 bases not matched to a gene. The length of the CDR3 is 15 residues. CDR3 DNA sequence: TGTGCCAGCAGCCCTGGGACAGGAGTCAGCTATGGCTACACCTTC. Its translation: CASSPGTGVSYGYTF.

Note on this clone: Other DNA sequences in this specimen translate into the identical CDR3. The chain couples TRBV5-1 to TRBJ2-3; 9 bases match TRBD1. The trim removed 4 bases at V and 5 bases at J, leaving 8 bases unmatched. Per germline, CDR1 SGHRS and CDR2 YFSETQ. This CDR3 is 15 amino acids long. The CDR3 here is CASSLEGTGRDTQYF. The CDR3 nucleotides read TGCGCCAGCAGCCTGGAAGGGACAGGGAGAGATACGCAGTATTTT.

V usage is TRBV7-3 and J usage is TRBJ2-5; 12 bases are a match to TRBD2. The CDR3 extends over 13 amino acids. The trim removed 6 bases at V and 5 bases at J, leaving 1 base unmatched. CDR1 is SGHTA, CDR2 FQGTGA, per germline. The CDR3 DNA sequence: TGTGCCAGCAGTGGGACTAGCGGGGAGACCCAGTACTTC. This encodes CASSGTSGETQYF.

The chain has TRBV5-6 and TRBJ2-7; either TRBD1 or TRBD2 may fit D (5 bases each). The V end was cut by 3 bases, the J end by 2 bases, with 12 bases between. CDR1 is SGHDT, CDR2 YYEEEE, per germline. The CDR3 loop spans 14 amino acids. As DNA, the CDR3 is TGTGCCAGCAGCTCGAGGGGAGAGACCTACGAGCAGTACTTC. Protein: CASSSRGETYEQYF. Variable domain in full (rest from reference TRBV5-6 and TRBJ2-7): DAGVTQSPTHLIKTRGQQVTLRCSPKSGHDTVSWYQQALGQGPQFIFQYYEEEERQRGNFPDRFSGHQFPNYSSELNVNALLLGDSALYLCASSSRGETYEQYFGPGTRLTVT.

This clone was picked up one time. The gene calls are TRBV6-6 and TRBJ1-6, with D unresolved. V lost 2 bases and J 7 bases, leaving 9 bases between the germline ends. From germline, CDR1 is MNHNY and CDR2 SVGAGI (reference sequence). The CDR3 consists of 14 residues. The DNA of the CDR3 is TGTGCCAGCAGTTACACAGACCTGAATTCACCCCTCCACTTT. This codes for CASSYTDLNSPLHF.

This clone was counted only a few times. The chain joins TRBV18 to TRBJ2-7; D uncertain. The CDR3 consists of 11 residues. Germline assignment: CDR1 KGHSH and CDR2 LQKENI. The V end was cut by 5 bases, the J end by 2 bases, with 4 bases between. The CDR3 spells CASSSTYEQYF. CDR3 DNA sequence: TGTGCCAGCTCATCAACCTACGAGCAGTACTTC.

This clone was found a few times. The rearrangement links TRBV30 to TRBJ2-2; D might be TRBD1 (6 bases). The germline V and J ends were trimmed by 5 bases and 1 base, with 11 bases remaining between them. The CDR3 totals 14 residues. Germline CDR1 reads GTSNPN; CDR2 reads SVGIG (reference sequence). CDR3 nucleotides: TGTGCCTGGCAAGGACAGATGAACACCGGGGAGCTGTTTTTT. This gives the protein CAWQGQMNTGELFF. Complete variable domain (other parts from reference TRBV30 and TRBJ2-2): SQTIHQWPATLVQPVGSPLSLECTVEGTSNPNLYWYRQAAGRGLQLLFYSVGIGQISSEVPQNLSASRPQDRQFILSSKKLLLSDSGFYLCAWQGQMNTGELFFGEGSRLTVL.

CDR3 in amino acids: CASSPPQGAYEQYF. For the CDR3, the DNA is TGTGCCAGCAGCCCCCCCCAAGGTGCCTACGAGCAGTACTTC. The chain recombines TRBV28 with TRBJ2-7; D is unclear. Germline values: CDR1 MDHEN, CDR2 SYDVKM. The CDR3 length is 14 residues. The ends were cut back, 6 bases at V and 2 bases at J, with 14 bases in the middle.

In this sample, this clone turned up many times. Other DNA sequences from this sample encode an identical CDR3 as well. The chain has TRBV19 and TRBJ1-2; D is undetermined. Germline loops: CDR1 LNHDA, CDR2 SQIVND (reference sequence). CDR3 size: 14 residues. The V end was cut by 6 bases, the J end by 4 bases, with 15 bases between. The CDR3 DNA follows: TGTGCCAGTAGACAAAGGCCGCTCCCCTATGGCTACACCTTC. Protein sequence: CASRQRPLPYGYTF.

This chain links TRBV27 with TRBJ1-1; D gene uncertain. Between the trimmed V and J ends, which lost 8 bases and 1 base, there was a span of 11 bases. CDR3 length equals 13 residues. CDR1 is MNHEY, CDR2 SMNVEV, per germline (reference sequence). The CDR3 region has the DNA TGTGCCAGCGGGCTTACGCAGAACACTGAAGCTTTCTTT. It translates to CASGLTQNTEAFF.

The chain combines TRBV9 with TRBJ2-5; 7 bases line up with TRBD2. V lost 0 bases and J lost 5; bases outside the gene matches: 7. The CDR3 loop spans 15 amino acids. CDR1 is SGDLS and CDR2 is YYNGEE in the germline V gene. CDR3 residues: CASSVAVGRGETQYF. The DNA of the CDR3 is TGTGCCAGCAGCGTAGCTGTGGGGCGGGGGGAGACCCAGTACTTC.

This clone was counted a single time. The CDR3 region has the DNA TGTGCCAGCAGCTTGGGACAGGGCTTGGGCACTGAAGCTTTCTTT. Its translation is CASSLGQGLGTEAFF. The chain joins TRBV7-2 to TRBJ1-1; 9 nucleotides line up with TRBD1. Germline lookup yields CDR1 SGHTA and CDR2 FQGNSA. The CDR3 has 15 residues. Losses at the gene ends were 3 bases for V and 4 bases for J; bases not matched to a gene: 6. The full variable domain, with the rest looked up from reference TRBV7-2 and TRBJ1-1, is GAGVSQSPSNKVTEKGKDVELRCDPISGHTALYWYRQSLGQGLEFLIYFQGNSAPDKSGLPSDRFSAERTGGSVSTLTIQRTQQEDSAVYLCASSLGQGLGTEAFFGQGTRLTVV.

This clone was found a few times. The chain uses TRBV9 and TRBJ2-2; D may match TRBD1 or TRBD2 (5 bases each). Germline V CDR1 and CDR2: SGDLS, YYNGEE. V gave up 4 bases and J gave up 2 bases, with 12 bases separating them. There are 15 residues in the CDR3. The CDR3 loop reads CASSPGTVNTGELFF. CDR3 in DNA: TGTGCCAGCAGCCCCGGGACGGTAAACACCGGGGAGCTGTTTTTT.

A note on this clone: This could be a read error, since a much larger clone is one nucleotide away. The CDR3 coding sequence is TGTGCCGGGAGGGGGGACACCGGGGAGCTGTTTTTT. This codes for CAGRGDTGELFF. This chain uses TRBV2 with TRBJ2-2; D possibly corresponds to TRBD2 (7 bases). V lost 11 bases to trimming and J lost 3 bases, with 10 bases between them. Germline CDR1 and CDR2: SNHLY and FYNNEI. The CDR3 contains 12 residues.

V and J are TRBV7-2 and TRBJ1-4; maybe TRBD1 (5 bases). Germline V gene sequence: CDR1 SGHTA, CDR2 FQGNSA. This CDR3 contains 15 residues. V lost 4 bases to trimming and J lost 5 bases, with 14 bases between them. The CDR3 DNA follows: TGTGCCAGCAGCTCCACCGGGACGGTGAATGAAAAACTGTTTTTT. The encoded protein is CASSSTGTVNEKLFF.

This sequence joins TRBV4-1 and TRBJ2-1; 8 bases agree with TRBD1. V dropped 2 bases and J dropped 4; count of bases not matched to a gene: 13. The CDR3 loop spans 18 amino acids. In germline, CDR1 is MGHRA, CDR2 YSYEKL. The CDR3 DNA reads TGCGCCAGCAGCCAAAGACCCCACCCCGGACAGGGTTACAATGAGCAGTTCTTC. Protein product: CASSQRPHPGQGYNEQFF.